Listed here are 10 T cell receptor beta chains from one sample, sequenced in a study of CD4 T cells in relation to SARS-CoV-2 and coronaviruses. Profiling relied on immunoSEQ multiplex PCR, and the TCRdb table lists in-frame clones only, not all of them. The sample carries tens of thousands of clones, just over 65% recorded once. These TCRs are of unknown antigen specificity. Unexposed donor CD4+ T cells date from about 2011-2018, before the COVID-19 pandemic. The cells were cultured for less than twelve days before CD4+ T cells were isolated. Sequenced sample: CD4+ T cells from PBMCs, cultured in vitro. All receptors come from a human donor in good health.

The chain recombines TRBV11-2 with TRBJ1-2; D uncertain. The CDR3 loop spans 12 amino acids. CDR1 SGHAT and CDR2 FQNNGV come from the germline V gene. Trimming removed 2 bases from V and 3 bases from J, with 4 bases in between. CDR3 sequence (DNA): TGTGCCAGCAGCTTACTGCACTATGGCTACACCTTC. Translation gives CASSLLHYGYTF.

V is TRBV9 and J is TRBJ1-1, with a weak D call TRBD1 (5 bases). The CDR3 is made up of 14 amino acids. CDR1 is SGDLS, CDR2 YYNGEE, per germline. With 0 bases removed from V and 4 bases from J, the gap between germline ends came to 10 bases. This CDR3 is CASSVAGGGTEAFF. CDR3 nucleotide sequence: TGTGCCAGCAGCGTAGCGGGGGGAGGCACTGAAGCTTTCTTT.

This chain uses TRBV15 with TRBJ2-7, with D tentatively TRBD1 (5 bases). CDR3 length: 17 residues. Germline V lookup: CDR1 LNHNV, CDR2 YYDKDF (reference sequence). Trimming cost V 1 base and J 0 bases, with 16 bases left between them. The CDR3 DNA is TGTGCCACCAGCAGAGGGGGCCAGGGCCATTTCTCCTACGAGCAGTACTTC. Translated: CATSRGGQGHFSYEQYF.

The genes are TRBV5-4 and TRBJ1-2; D not certain. CDR1 SGHNT and CDR2 YYREEE come from the germline V gene (reference sequence). CDR3 length: 14 amino acids. Trimming took 5 bases from V and 8 from J, leaving 19 bases between them. CDR3 protein: CASSLQTDLWGYTF. Written as DNA, the CDR3 is TGTGCCAGCAGTTTACAGACTGACTTGTGGGGCTACACCTTC.

This clone was seen just once. The rearrangement joins TRBV9 to TRBJ2-3; D is possibly TRBD1 (7 bases). The V gene lost 2 bases and the J gene lost 1 base, with 17 bases spanning the gap. CDR3 size: 17 residues. The germline V gene encodes CDR1 SGDLS and CDR2 YYNGEE. In nucleotides, the CDR3 is TGTGCCAGCAGCGTCCTAGGAGGGGGCAGTGGCACAGATACGCAGTATTTT. This encodes CASSVLGGGSGTDTQYF.

This clone was observed a few times. The chain joins TRBV4-2 to TRBJ1-4, with a tentative D call TRBD1 (6 bases). The V end lost 5 bases, the J end lost 0 bases, and 10 bases lay between the germline ends. This CDR3 contains 15 residues. The V gene's germline CDR1 is LGHNA and CDR2 YNFKEQ. The CDR3 DNA follows: TGTGCCAGCAGCTACGGACAGACAACTAATGAAAAACTGTTTTTT. Its translation: CASSYGQTTNEKLFF.

V gene TRBV6-1 combines with J gene TRBJ2-3; D remains ambiguous. The germline V gene has CDR1 MNHNS and CDR2 SASEGT. The length of the CDR3 is 15 residues. Trimming took off 1 base at V and 0 bases at J, with 8 bases between the two ends. The DNA for the CDR3 is TGTGCCAGCAGTGAAGGATGGCCGAGCACAGATACGCAGTATTTT. Protein sequence: CASSEGWPSTDTQYF.

The chain joins TRBV27 to TRBJ1-1, with D maybe TRBD1 (6 bases). Germline lookup yields CDR1 MNHEY and CDR2 SMNVEV (reference sequence). V lost 8 bases, J lost 1 base, and 14 bases lay in between. The CDR3 is 14 residues long. CDR3: CASGTRGGNTEAFF. CDR3 nucleotides: TGTGCCAGCGGAACAAGGGGGGGGAACACTGAAGCTTTCTTT.

This clone was counted between two and nine times. This chain uses TRBV5-1 with TRBJ2-1, with 12 bases aligning to TRBD2. J gave up 6 bases and V 0 bases, and 4 bases lay outside the gene matches. The germline CDR1 and CDR2 sequences are SGHRS and YFSETQ. This CDR3 comprises 16 residues. CDR3 residues: CASSLVASGGANEQFF. In DNA form, the CDR3 reads TGCGCCAGCAGCTTGGTGGCTAGCGGGGGGGCCAATGAGCAGTTCTTC.

This clone was detected only once. The chain joins TRBV7-2 to TRBJ2-1; 10 nucleotides align to TRBD2. With 1 base clipped from V and 10 bases from J, the junction kept 10 bases outside the gene matches. Germline V lookup: CDR1 SGHTA, CDR2 FQGNSA. This CDR3 contains 16 residues. CDR3 protein: CASSLVGLAGVGEQFF. CDR3 in DNA: TGTGCCAGCAGCTTAGTAGGGCTAGCGGGAGTAGGAGAGCAGTTCTTC.